Shown below are 23 T cell receptor beta chains from a single sample sequenced in a study of low-dose radiotherapy and immunotherapy resistance in tumors. Time point in this sample: before trial treatment. TRAV and TRBV primers primed cDNA for both TCRalpha and TCRbeta. The authors ran 20 PCR cycles to amplify TCRs with a constant-region primer and V-primer adapter. MiXCR, applied by TCRdb to the reads, yields one record per CDR3 protein. The sample holds tens of thousands of distinct CDR3 sequences, roughly 19% seen once. The sample was PBMCs, taken before treatment. These receptors all come from a male donor with prostate cancer.

Ten or more counts support this clonotype. The V gene is TRBV3-1, the J gene TRBJ2-1; no firm D call. The length of the CDR3 is 11 residues. V lost 8 bases and J 10 bases, leaving 12 bases between the germline ends. Germline CDR1 reads LGHDT; CDR2 reads YNNKEL (reference sequence). Here the CDR3 reads CASGEWREQFF. CDR3 DNA sequence: TGTGCCAGCGGGGAATGGCGGGAGCAGTTCTTC.

The V and J genes are TRBV9 and TRBJ2-7; 9 bases map to TRBD1. In germline, CDR1 is SGDLS, CDR2 YYNGEE. This CDR3 spans 13 amino acids. V was pared by 5 bases and J by 4 bases, with 4 bases of the junction left unmatched. CDR3 coding DNA: TGTGCCAGCAGTTCGACAGGGGGATACGAGCAGTACTTC. This encodes CASSSTGGYEQYF.

This clonotype showed up many times. The rearrangement uses TRBV30 and TRBJ1-5; D is unclear. Trimming shortened V by 3 bases and J by 7 bases, and 25 bases separated the two germline ends. The V gene's germline CDR1 is GTSNPN and CDR2 SVGIG (reference sequence). This CDR3 has 17 residues. The CDR3 sequence: CAWSALTTSAAGQPQHF. The DNA of the CDR3 is TGTGCCTGGAGCGCTCTAACCACTTCAGCGGCTGGGCAGCCCCAGCATTTT.

In its sample, this clonotype was seen a few times. The genes are TRBV20-1 and TRBJ2-7; TRBD2 matches at 9 bases. The CDR3 extends over 16 amino acids. Unmatched junction bases numbered 11, after V lost 0 bases and J lost 5 bases. CDR1 and CDR2 from the germline V gene are DFQATT and SNEGSKA (reference sequence). The CDR3 coding sequence is TGCAGTGCTAGAGATCTTCCCGCGGGGGGGCCAGACGAGCAGTACTTC. It encodes CSARDLPAGGPDEQYF.

The CDR3 here is CASGRTGNTEAFF. CDR3 DNA: TGTGCCAGTGGCCGGACAGGGAACACTGAAGCTTTCTTT. This chain uses TRBV19 with TRBJ1-1; 7 nucleotides line up with TRBD1. Germline V gene lookup returns CDR1 LNHDA and CDR2 SQIVND (reference sequence). Trimming removed 8 bases from V and 1 base from J; junction bases left unmatched: 4. CDR3 length equals 13 residues.

This clonotype was observed many times. The chain carries TRBV10-3 and TRBJ2-4; TRBD1 agrees at 7 bases. After removal of 5 bases from V and 0 bases from J, the junction contained 7 bases not matched to a gene. The germline CDR1 and CDR2 sequences are ENHRY and SYGVKD. The CDR3 covers 16 residues. The CDR3 here is CAISTGDSLAKNIQYF. CDR3 nucleotide sequence: TGTGCCATCAGTACAGGGGACAGTTTAGCCAAAAACATTCAGTACTTC.

This clonotype was counted ten times or more. V gene TRBV11-2 combines with J gene TRBJ2-2; either TRBD1 or TRBD2 may supply D (5 bases each). The CDR3 extends over 19 amino acids. CDR1 SGHAT and CDR2 FQNNGV come from the germline V gene. With 1 base removed from V and 4 bases from J, the gap between germline ends came to 22 bases. The CDR3 loop is CASSLAPGKGSAGTGELFF. The CDR3 bases are TGTGCCAGCAGCTTAGCCCCAGGGAAGGGCTCCGCGGGCACCGGGGAGCTGTTTTTT.

The rearrangement links TRBV5-6 to TRBJ2-6; a weak D match, TRBD2 (5 bases). V was trimmed by 6 bases and J by 0 bases, leaving 16 bases between them. The CDR3 loop spans 17 amino acids. CDR1 SGHDT and CDR2 YYEEEE come from the germline V gene. The CDR3 DNA sequence: TGTGCCAGCACCCCTCTTCGAGGGTTCTCTGGGGCCAACGTCCTGACTTTC. Translated: CASTPLRGFSGANVLTF.

The sample holds many counts of this clonotype. This chain uses TRBV25-1 with TRBJ1-1; D is unresolved. The CDR3 runs to 15 residues. Trimming cost V 5 bases and J 1 base, with 14 bases left between them. Germline V gene lookup returns CDR1 MGHDK and CDR2 SYGVNS. In nucleotides, the CDR3 is TGTGCCAGCAGTCCCACGGGCCTGGGGAACACTGAAGCTTTCTTT. This translates into CASSPTGLGNTEAFF.

This clonotype was recorded at least ten times. V and J are TRBV6-5 and TRBJ2-7, with a possible D match to TRBD2 (6 bases). The CDR3 consists of 15 residues. Deletions cut 8 bases from V and 0 bases from J, with 17 bases between. Germline lookup yields CDR1 MNHEY and CDR2 SVGAGI. CDR3: CASGGGLRGSYEQYF. The CDR3 DNA is TGTGCCAGCGGAGGAGGGCTAAGAGGCTCCTACGAGCAGTACTTC.

J is TRBJ2-3 and V is TRBV7-2, with 7 bases fitting TRBD2. CDR1 is SGHTA, CDR2 FQGNSA, per germline. The J segment lost 1 base and the V segment lost 5 bases, leaving 9 bases of the junction unmatched. This CDR3 has 16 amino acids. The CDR3 here is CASSPPKAGGTDTQYF. In nucleotides, the CDR3 is TGTGCCAGCAGCCCACCGAAGGCGGGGGGCACAGATACGCAGTATTTT.

This clonotype was observed many times. The chain is built from TRBV7-9 and TRBJ1-4, with D hard to call. V lost 2 bases to trimming and J lost 0 bases, with 4 bases between them. The CDR3 runs 14 residues. Germline loops: CDR1 SEHNR, CDR2 FQNEAQ (reference sequence). In nucleotides, the CDR3 is TGTGCCAGCAGCTTAACAGCAACTAATGAAAAACTGTTTTTT. Amino acids: CASSLTATNEKLFF.

V is TRBV5-1 and J is TRBJ1-2; the match to TRBD1 covers 10 bases. Germline-derived CDR1 and CDR2 are SGHRS and YFSETQ. The CDR3 totals 15 residues. Trimming at V came to 4 bases and at J to 5 bases, leaving 8 bases not matched to a gene. The CDR3 sequence: CASSAGTGDPYGYTF. In DNA, the CDR3 is TGCGCCAGCAGCGCCGGGACAGGGGATCCTTATGGCTACACCTTC.

With regard to this clonotype: Since a far larger clone is one base different, this is likely a read error. This rearrangement joins TRBV4-3 to TRBJ2-1; tentative D call: TRBD1 (5 bases). The CDR3 sequence is 16 residues long. Germline CDR1 and CDR2: LGHNA and YSLEER. Trimming took 5 bases from V and 10 from J, leaving 24 bases between them. The CDR3 region is CASSFREHQGVYEQFF. In DNA, the CDR3 is TGCGCCAGCAGCTTCCGCGAGCACCAAGGGGTCTACGAGCAGTTCTTC.

This clonotype was picked up many times. This chain links TRBV27 with TRBJ2-7; TRBD2 matches 9 bases. V trimming: 10 bases; J trimming: 2 bases; junction bases outside the gene matches: 18. CDR3 length: 17 residues. Germline V gene data show CDR1 as MNHEY and CDR2 as SMNVEV (reference sequence). CDR3 protein: CANPTQDLAGTTYEQYF. The DNA of the CDR3 is TGTGCCAACCCGACGCAAGACCTAGCGGGGACTACCTACGAGCAGTACTTC.

This clonotype was counted a few times. J is TRBJ2-7 and V is TRBV3-1; perhaps TRBD2 as D (6 bases). Between the trimmed V and J ends, which lost 1 base and 6 bases, there was a span of 7 bases. Germline V lookup: CDR1 LGHDT, CDR2 YNNKEL (reference sequence). The CDR3 totals 12 residues. The CDR3 bases are TGTGCCAGCAGCCAAGGGAGGGTCGAGCAGTACTTC. The encoded protein is CASSQGRVEQYF.

The chain joins TRBV13 to TRBJ2-3; 7 bases fit TRBD2. The germline CDR1 and CDR2 sequences are PRHDT and FYEKMQ (reference sequence). V lost 5 bases, J lost 7 bases, and 9 bases stayed unmatched. The CDR3 is made up of 14 amino acids. As DNA, the CDR3 is TGTGCCAGCAGCCCAACCGGGAGGCTGAATACGCAGTATTTT. Its translation: CASSPTGRLNTQYF.

This clonotype was found many times. V gene TRBV5-1 combines with J gene TRBJ2-3, with D perhaps matching TRBD1 (7 bases). The CDR3 loop spans 15 amino acids. Trimming cost V 4 bases and J 6 bases, with 18 bases left between them. The germline V gene encodes CDR1 SGHRS and CDR2 YFSETQ. DNA for the CDR3: TGCGCCAGCAGCGCCCAGGGGGGTGGTTACGATACGCAGTATTTT. It translates to CASSAQGGGYDTQYF. Together with reference TRBV5-1 and TRBJ2-3, the CDR3 gives the full variable domain: KAGVTQTPRYLIKTRGQQVTLSCSPISGHRSVSWYQQTPGQGLQFLFEYFSETQRNKGNFPGRFSGRQFSNSRSEMNVSTLELGDSALYLCASSAQGGGYDTQYFGPGTRLTVL.

The table lists this clonotype with many counts. CDR3 DNA sequence: TGTGCCAGCAGCTTGTCAGCACAGCCCCACACTGAAGCTTTCTTT. Protein product: CASSLSAQPHTEAFF. This chain uses TRBV5-5 with TRBJ1-1, with D unclear. This CDR3 comprises 15 residues. V gave up 1 base and J gave up 3 bases, with 13 bases separating them. Germline assignment: CDR1 SGHKS and CDR2 YYEKEE (reference sequence).

This clonotype was seen many times. The chain is built from TRBV3-1 and TRBJ2-1; 10 bases are shared with TRBD2. The CDR3 contains 16 residues. J gave up 4 bases and V 5 bases, and 8 bases lay outside the gene matches. CDR1 is LGHDT and CDR2 is YNNKEL in the germline V gene (reference sequence). CDR3 amino acids: CASSARLAGDYNEQFF. In DNA, the CDR3 is TGTGCCAGCAGCGCCCGACTAGCGGGTGATTACAATGAGCAGTTCTTC.

The chain has TRBV2 and TRBJ2-1; 10 bases line up with TRBD2. CDR1 is SNHLY, CDR2 FYNNEI, per germline. The CDR3 runs 17 residues. J gave up 5 bases and V 2 bases, and 9 bases lay outside the gene matches. Here the CDR3 reads CASSEWASGSTNNEQFF. The DNA of the CDR3 is TGTGCCAGCAGTGAATGGGCTAGCGGGAGTACTAACAATGAGCAGTTCTTC.

The CDR3 reads CASSLREAGTDTQYF. CDR3 sequence (DNA): TGCGCCAGCAGCTTGAGGGAGGCTGGGACAGATACGCAGTATTTT. The rearrangement uses TRBV5-1 and TRBJ2-3, with D maybe TRBD2 (6 bases). CDR1 SGHRS and CDR2 YFSETQ come from the germline V gene. V was trimmed by 1 base and J by 3 bases, leaving 12 bases between them. CDR3 length: 15 residues.

This clonotype has only a few counts. The chain links TRBV6-1 to TRBJ1-5; D not resolved. Germline V gives CDR1 MNHNS, CDR2 SASEGT. Trimming took 5 bases from V and 3 from J, leaving 14 bases between them. The CDR3 is 15 amino acids. This CDR3 reads CASSPSGGANQPQHF. In DNA form, the CDR3 reads TGTGCCAGCAGTCCCTCGGGAGGAGCCAATCAGCCCCAGCATTTT.